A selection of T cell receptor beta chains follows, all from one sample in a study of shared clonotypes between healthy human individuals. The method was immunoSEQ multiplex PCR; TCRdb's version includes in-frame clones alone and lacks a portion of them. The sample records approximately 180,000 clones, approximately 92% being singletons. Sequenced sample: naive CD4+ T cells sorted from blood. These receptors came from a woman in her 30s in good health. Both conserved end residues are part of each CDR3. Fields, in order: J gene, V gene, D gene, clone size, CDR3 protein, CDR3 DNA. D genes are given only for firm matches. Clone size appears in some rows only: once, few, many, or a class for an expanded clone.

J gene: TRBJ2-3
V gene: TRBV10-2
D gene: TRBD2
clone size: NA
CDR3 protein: CASSKPSGSYTDTQYF
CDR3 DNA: TGCGCCAGCAGTAAGCCTAGCGGGAGTTATACAGATACGCAGTATTTT

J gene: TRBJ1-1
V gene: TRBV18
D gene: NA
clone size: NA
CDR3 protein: CASSFALDKGDTEAFF
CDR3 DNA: TGTGCCAGCTCTTTCGCGTTGGACAAAGGGGACACTGAAGCTTTCTTT

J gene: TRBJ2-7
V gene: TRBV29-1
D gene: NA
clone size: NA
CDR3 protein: CSVADSGGANEQYF
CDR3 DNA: TGCAGCGTTGCTGACTCCGGTGGGGCAAACGAGCAGTACTTC

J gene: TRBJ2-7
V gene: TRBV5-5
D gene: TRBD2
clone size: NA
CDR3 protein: CASSLAGGDSYEQYF
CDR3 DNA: TGTGCCAGCAGCTTGGCGGGAGGGGACTCCTACGAGCAGTACTTC

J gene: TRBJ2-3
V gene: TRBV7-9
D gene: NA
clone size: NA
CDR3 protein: CASSHLEITDTQYF
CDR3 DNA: TGTGCCAGCAGCCATCTCGAGATCACAGATACGCAGTATTTT

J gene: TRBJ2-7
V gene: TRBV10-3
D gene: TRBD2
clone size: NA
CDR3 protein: CAISVSVGGGDLNYEQYF
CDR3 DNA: TGTGCCATCAGTGTATCGGTCGGGGGGGGAGATCTGAACTACGAGCAGTACTTC

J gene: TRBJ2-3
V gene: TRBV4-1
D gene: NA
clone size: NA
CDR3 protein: CASSQGRDPRVTDTQYF
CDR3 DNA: TGCGCCAGCAGCCAAGGTCGGGACCCAAGGGTAACAGATACGCAGTATTTT

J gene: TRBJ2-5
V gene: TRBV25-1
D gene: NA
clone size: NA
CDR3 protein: CASSATRSKTQYF
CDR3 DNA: TGTGCCAGCAGTGCGACTAGGTCCAAAACCCAGTACTTC

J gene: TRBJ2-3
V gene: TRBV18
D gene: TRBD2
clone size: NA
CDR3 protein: CASSPSASGRFTDTQYF
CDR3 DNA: TGTGCCAGCTCACCATCGGCTAGCGGGAGGTTCACAGATACGCAGTATTTT

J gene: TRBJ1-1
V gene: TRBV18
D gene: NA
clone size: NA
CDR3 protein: CASSRTGQANTEAFF
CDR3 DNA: TGTGCCAGCTCACGGACCGGACAAGCGAACACTGAAGCTTTCTTT

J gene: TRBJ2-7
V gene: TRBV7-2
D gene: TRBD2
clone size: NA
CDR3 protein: CASSLGLAATYEQYF
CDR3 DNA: TGTGCCAGCAGCTTAGGCCTAGCGGCTACCTACGAGCAGTACTTC

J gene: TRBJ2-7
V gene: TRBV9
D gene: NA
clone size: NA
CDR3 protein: CASSAVGRGEQYF
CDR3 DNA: TGTGCCAGCAGCGCAGTCGGGCGAGGGGAGCAGTACTTC

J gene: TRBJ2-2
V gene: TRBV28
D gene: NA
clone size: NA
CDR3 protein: CASSSGQNTGELFF
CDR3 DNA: TGTGCCAGCAGCTCGGGACAGAACACCGGGGAGCTGTTTTTT

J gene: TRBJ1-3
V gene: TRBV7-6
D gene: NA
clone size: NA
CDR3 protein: CASSFGTDSGNTIYF
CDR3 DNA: TGTGCCAGCAGCTTTGGGACCGACTCTGGAAACACCATATATTTT

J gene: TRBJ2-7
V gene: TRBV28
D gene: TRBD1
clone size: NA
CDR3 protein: CASSRNPRDRGSYEQYF
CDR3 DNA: TGTGCCAGCAGCCGGAACCCCCGGGACAGGGGCTCCTACGAGCAGTACTTC

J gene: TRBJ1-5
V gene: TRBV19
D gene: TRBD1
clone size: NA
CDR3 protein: CASSLRGDRLNQPQHF
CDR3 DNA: TGTGCCAGTAGCCTAAGGGGGGACAGGCTCAATCAGCCCCAGCATTTT

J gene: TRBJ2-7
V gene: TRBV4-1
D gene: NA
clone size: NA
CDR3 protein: CASSQESGLSVSSYEQYF
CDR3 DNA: TGCGCCAGCAGCCAAGAATCCGGGTTAAGTGTGTCCAGCTACGAGCAGTACTTC

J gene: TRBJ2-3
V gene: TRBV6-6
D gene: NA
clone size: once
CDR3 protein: CASSPSGLRHTDTQYF
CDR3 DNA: TGTGCCAGCAGCCCTTCGGGACTCCGACACACAGATACGCAGTATTTT

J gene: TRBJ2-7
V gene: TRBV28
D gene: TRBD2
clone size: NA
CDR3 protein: CASRNTAGGKYEQYF
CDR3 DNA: TGTGCCAGCAGAAACACAGCGGGAGGGAAGTACGAGCAGTACTTC

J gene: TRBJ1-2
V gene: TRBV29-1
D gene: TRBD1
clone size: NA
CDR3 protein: CSGGGQRYGYTF
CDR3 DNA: TGCAGCGGGGGGGGACAGCGCTATGGCTACACCTTC

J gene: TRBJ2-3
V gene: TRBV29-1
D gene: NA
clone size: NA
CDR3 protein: CSVSGSRFTDTQYF
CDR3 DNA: TGCAGCGTTTCTGGGTCTCGGTTCACAGATACGCAGTATTTT

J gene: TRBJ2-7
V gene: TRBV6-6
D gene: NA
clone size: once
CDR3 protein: CASSYSSRDEQYF
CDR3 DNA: TGTGCCAGCAGTTACTCCTCCAGGGACGAGCAGTACTTC

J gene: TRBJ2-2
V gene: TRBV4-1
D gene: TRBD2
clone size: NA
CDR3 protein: CASSGASGSTGELFF
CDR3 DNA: TGCGCCTCCTCCGGGGCTAGCGGGAGTACCGGGGAGCTGTTTTTT

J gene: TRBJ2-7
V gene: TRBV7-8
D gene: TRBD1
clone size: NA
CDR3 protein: CASSPGTGFPYEQYF
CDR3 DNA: TGTGCCAGCAGCCCCGGGACAGGGTTTCCCTACGAGCAGTACTTC

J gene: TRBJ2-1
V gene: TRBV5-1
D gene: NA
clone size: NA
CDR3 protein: CASSHGLDYNEQFF
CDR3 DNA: TGCGCCAGCAGCCACGGACTGGACTACAATGAGCAGTTCTTC

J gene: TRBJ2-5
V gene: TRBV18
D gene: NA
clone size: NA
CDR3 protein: CASSPGPSREEQYF
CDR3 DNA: TGTGCCAGCTCACCCGGACCGTCTCGGGAAGAGCAGTACTTC

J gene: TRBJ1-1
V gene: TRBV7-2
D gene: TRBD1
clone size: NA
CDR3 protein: CASSRQGNTEAFF
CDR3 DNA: TGTGCCAGCAGCAGACAGGGGAACACTGAAGCTTTCTTT

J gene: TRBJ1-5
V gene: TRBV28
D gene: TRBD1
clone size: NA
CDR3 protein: CASSLRDSKPYF
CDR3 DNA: TGTGCCAGCAGTTTAAGGGACAGCAAGCCTTATTTT